This T cell receptor (beta chain) was documented in a study of blood T cell repertoires in COVID-19. Study details: Samples taken during acute and convalescent COVID-19 were collected in the United States, Italy and Spain.

Authors' data handling: Reference gene primer amplification in the assay estimated nucleated cell counts. This table comes from immunoSEQ multiplex PCR, and its TCRdb copy is limited to in-frame clones, with some not included. D and trimming come from the DNA, and the V and J calls and clone size come from that table. The table shows fewer than 85,000 clones, with less than 75% occurring only once. The V gene's germline CDR1 is SGHVS and CDR2 FQNEAQ. With V trimmed by 6 bases and J by 4 bases, 9 bases remained unmatched. CDR3 length equals 16 residues. This sequence was found in a man between 60 and 75 years old with acute or convalescent COVID-19. The rearrangement links TRBV7-8 to TRBJ2-2; 9 nucleotides align to TRBD1. Input material: peripheral blood. DNA for the CDR3: TGTGCCAGCAGTGACGGGACAGGGATGGCCACCGGGGAGCTGTTTTTT. This codes for CASSDGTGMATGELFF.